The clone carrying this TCR beta chain was detected ten times or more. This specimen comes from a study of shared clonotypes between healthy human individuals. After removal of 3 bases from V and 4 bases from J, the junction contained 5 bases not matched to a gene. CDR1 is LNHNV and CDR2 is YYDKDF in the germline V gene (reference sequence). This CDR3 contains 16 residues. At deep level, the assay was performed. When replicate PCRs were run on unsorted PBMC, they used about 300 ng DNA, 25,000 to 35,000 T cell genomes. Assay used: immunoSEQ multiplex PCR; TCRdb lists only in-frame clones, some missing. The sample yields roughly 450,000 clones, more than 65% seen once.

This TCR came from a woman aged 35 to 49 in good health. Some clones in this sample may be carry-over from other donors' samples. Specimen: PBMCs. The rearrangement joins TRBV15 to TRBJ2-1; 11 bases are a match to TRBD1. The CDR3 loop is CATSREGQGGYNEQFF. The CDR3 DNA reads as TGTGCCACCAGCAGGGAGGGACAGGGGGGATACAATGAGCAGTTCTTC.